The entry below describes one T cell receptor beta chain. Its antigen is unidentified. Sequenced by immunoSEQ multiplex PCR; TCRdb stores in-frame clones only, minus some. This sample has around 150,000 clones, with approximately 90% found just once. This record belongs to a study of T cell responses to AZD1222 COVID-19 vaccine. General observations from the study: Among spike-specific TCRs, nearly half reportedly target unmutated variant regions. There were vaccine-associated CD4 TCRs across spike, dominant at 160-218 and 743-854. Two AZD1222 administrations were followed by greater Spike-specific TCR breadth and depth.

Per the germline V gene, CDR1 is SEHNR and CDR2 is FQNEAQ (reference sequence). Trimming cost V 3 bases and J 3 bases, with 11 bases left between them. This CDR3 is 14 amino acids long. The input for sequencing was peripheral blood, taken 28 days after the second AZD1222 dose. V usage is TRBV7-9 and J usage is TRBJ1-1; no firm D call. The receptor was derived from an adult who received the AZD1222 COVID-19 vaccine. This CDR3 is CASSFDQRDTEAFF. CDR3 DNA sequence: TGTGCCAGCAGCTTTGACCAAAGGGACACTGAAGCTTTCTTT.